These 26 T cell receptor beta chains were all obtained from the same sample, sequenced in a study of T cells after yellow fever vaccination. TCRdb fed the 5' RACE reads into MiXCR, producing one record per CDR3 protein. The sample records 300,000 to 450,000 distinct CDR3 sequences, 8.1% being singletons. This specimen consisted of PBMCs, obtained approximately 47 days after the first yellow fever vaccination. The receptors stem from a man between 18 and 35 years old who received the YFV17D yellow fever vaccine.

The genes are TRBV3-1 and TRBJ1-2; D is unresolved. V lost 0 bases, J lost 5 bases, and 7 bases lay in between. Germline CDR1 reads LGHDT; CDR2 reads YNNKEL (reference sequence). The CDR3 runs to 13 residues. The CDR3 coding sequence is TGTGCCAGCAGCCAAGATGCGGGATATGGCTACACCTTC. Translated, it gives CASSQDAGYGYTF. Full variable domain (remainder filled in from reference TRBV3-1 and TRBJ1-2): DTAVSQTPKYLVTQMGNDKSIKCEQNLGHDTMYWYKQDSKKFLKIMFSYNNKELIINETVPNRFSPKSPDKAHLNLHINSLELGDSAVYFCASSQDAGYGYTFGSGTRLTVV.

The table lists this clonotype with a few counts. The chain has TRBV5-1 and TRBJ1-2; D ambiguous. CDR1 SGHRS and CDR2 YFSETQ come from the germline V gene. Trimming cost V 4 bases and J 8 bases, with 12 bases left between them. This CDR3 comprises 12 residues. The CDR3 sequence is CASSPRSSGYTF. The CDR3 nucleotides are TGCGCCAGCAGCCCCCGGAGTTCCGGCTACACCTTC.

This clonotype was found a few times. The chain uses TRBV10-3 and TRBJ1-5; 10 bases agree with TRBD1. This CDR3 comprises 15 residues. With 4 bases clipped from V and 5 bases from J, the junction kept 5 bases outside the gene matches. From germline, CDR1 is ENHRY and CDR2 SYGVKD. Written as DNA, the CDR3 is TGTGCCATCAGTGGGGGGACAGGGGTTGATCAGCCCCAGCATTTT. Protein sequence: CAISGGTGVDQPQHF.

This clonotype was counted only a few times. The chain combines TRBV5-4 with TRBJ2-7; possibly TRBD2 for D (5 bases). With 0 bases removed from V and 4 bases from J, the gap between germline ends came to 14 bases. Looked up from germline, CDR1 is SGHNT and CDR2 is YYREEE (reference sequence). CDR3 size: 15 residues. The CDR3 DNA sequence: TGTGCCAGCAGCTTGGAGGCGGGCAATCGGTACGAGCAGTACTTC. Residues: CASSLEAGNRYEQYF.

This clonotype turned up a few times. The rearrangement links TRBV6-1 to TRBJ2-5, with D possibly called TRBD1 or TRBD2 (5 bases each). V shed 10 bases and J shed 0 bases, with 12 bases lying between them. Germline V gene data show CDR1 as MNHNS and CDR2 as SASEGT. The CDR3 is 13 amino acids. CDR3 DNA sequence: TGTGCCACCGGGACCGATTACCAAGAGACCCAGTACTTC. Encoded protein: CATGTDYQETQYF.

This clonotype was seen a handful of times. The V gene is TRBV12-3 or TRBV12-4, the J gene TRBJ2-2; D may be TRBD2 (6 bases). This CDR3 is built from 13 residues. The V end was cut by 10 bases, the J end by 1 base, with 10 bases between. The CDR3 DNA reads TGTGCCAAACAGGAGGGGAACACCGGGGAGCTGTTTTTT. This sequence encodes CAKQEGNTGELFF.

The chain uses TRBV7-2 and TRBJ2-3; either TRBD1 or TRBD2 may fit D (5 bases each). This CDR3 comprises 14 residues. V was cut by 1 base and J by 4 bases, with 9 bases left in between. The germline gives CDR1 SGHTA, CDR2 FQGNSA. The CDR3 is CASSLVPGPDTQYF. The CDR3 coding sequence is TGTGCCAGCAGCTTAGTTCCGGGGCCAGATACGCAGTATTTT.

In this sample, this clonotype turned up a few times. CDR3 sequence: CASSLEASGGTDTQYF. In nucleotides, the CDR3 is TGCGCCAGCAGCTTGGAGGCTAGCGGGGGCACAGATACGCAGTATTTT. The V call is TRBV5-1, the J call TRBJ2-3; 9 positions match TRBD2. CDR3 length equals 16 residues. V gave up 0 bases and J gave up 1 base; unmatched junction bases: 3. The germline CDR1 and CDR2 sequences are SGHRS and YFSETQ.

This sequence joins TRBV27 and TRBJ1-1; perhaps TRBD1 as D (6 bases). The length of the CDR3 is 17 residues. Germline loops: CDR1 MNHEY, CDR2 SMNVEV (reference sequence). Trimming left V 2 bases short and J 3 bases short, with 19 bases between. DNA of the CDR3: TGTGCCAGCAGTTTACTGGCTCGGGGGGCGCGGGACACTGAAGCTTTCTTT. Translated: CASSLLARGARDTEAFF.

This clonotype was counted only a few times. The rearrangement joins TRBV20-1 to TRBJ2-2, with TRBD2 matching 10 bases. V was pared by 0 bases and J by 4 bases, with 5 bases of the junction left unmatched. Germline V gives CDR1 DFQATT, CDR2 SNEGSKA (reference sequence). CDR3 length: 16 amino acids. The CDR3 loop is CSARDRTSGRTGELFF. CDR3 DNA: TGCAGTGCTAGAGATAGGACTAGCGGACGCACCGGGGAGCTGTTTTTT.

This clonotype was detected many times. The CDR3 spells CASSPSSGANVLTF. DNA of the CDR3: TGTGCCAGCAGCCCGAGCTCTGGGGCCAACGTCCTGACTTTC. This chain connects TRBV7-7 to TRBJ2-6; unclear D gene. Trimming took off 5 bases at V and 0 bases at J, with 5 bases between the two ends. Germline CDR1 SSHAT, CDR2 FNYEAQ (reference sequence). The length of the CDR3 is 14 residues.

This clonotype was recorded a few times. This rearrangement joins TRBV6-1 to TRBJ2-5, with 9 bases fitting TRBD1. The CDR3 consists of 14 residues. Losses at the gene ends were 7 bases for V and 4 bases for J; bases not matched to a gene: 7. CDR1 is MNHNS and CDR2 is SASEGT in the germline V gene. The CDR3 region is CASTIQGASETQYF. The CDR3 DNA is TGTGCCAGCACCATACAGGGGGCGTCAGAGACCCAGTACTTC.

This clonotype was picked up a small number of times. This chain links TRBV11-2 with TRBJ2-6, with TRBD2 as a possible D gene (7 bases). This CDR3 region has 18 residues. V lost 2 bases, J lost 1 base, and 15 bases lay in between. Germline assignment: CDR1 SGHAT and CDR2 FQNNGV. CDR3 sequence (DNA): TGTGCCAGCAGCTTACTCGCGGGGGCTAATTCTGGGGCCAACGTCCTGACTTTC. Residues: CASSLLAGANSGANVLTF.

In its sample, this clonotype was seen a few times. The chain uses TRBV18 and TRBJ1-5, with D tentatively TRBD1 (5 bases). Trimming pared 1 base from V and 4 bases from J, leaving 11 bases between. CDR1 and CDR2 from the germline V gene are KGHSH and LQKENI. The CDR3 has 15 residues. This CDR3 is CASSPLRGTNQPQHF. For the CDR3, the DNA is TGTGCCAGCTCACCACTTCGAGGGACGAATCAGCCCCAGCATTTT.

The table lists this clonotype with a few counts. The gene calls are TRBV18 and TRBJ1-2; 10 bases are shared with TRBD1. Per germline, CDR1 KGHSH and CDR2 LQKENI. The trim removed 5 bases at V and 3 bases at J, leaving 3 bases unmatched. This CDR3 is 14 amino acids long. CDR3 bases: TGTGCCAGCTCAGCCGGACAGGGGGACTATGGCTACACCTTC. Amino acid sequence: CASSAGQGDYGYTF. The full variable domain, rest sourced from reference TRBV18 and TRBJ1-2, is NAGVMQNPRHLVRRRGQEARLRCSPMKGHSHVYWYRQLPEEGLKFMVYLQKENIIDESGMPKERFSAEFPKEGPSILRIQQVVRGDSAAYFCASSAGQGDYGYTFGSGTRLTVV.

V usage is TRBV10-3 and J usage is TRBJ1-3, with no clear D. CDR1 is ENHRY and CDR2 is SYGVKD in the germline V gene. V was trimmed by 5 bases and J by 0 bases, leaving 11 bases between them. The CDR3 has 15 amino acids. CDR3 sequence: CAISPAGYSGNTIYF. The CDR3 nucleotides read TGTGCCATCAGTCCCGCGGGCTACTCTGGAAACACCATATATTTT.

The chain recombines TRBV20-1 with TRBJ2-3; 11 bases are shared with TRBD1. This CDR3 spans 15 amino acids. Germline CDR1 DFQATT, CDR2 SNEGSKA (reference sequence). Germline trimming cut 3 bases from V and 10 bases from J; bases unmatched to any gene: 12. The DNA for the CDR3 is TGCAGTGCTAGCCCCGGGTGGACAGGGGGCGAGGCGCAGTATTTT. The encoded protein is CSASPGWTGGEAQYF.

This clonotype was seen at least ten times. The chain links TRBV7-2 to TRBJ1-1, with 10 nucleotides matching TRBD1. The ends lost 5 bases at V and 5 bases at J; junction bases unmatched: 8. The CDR3 is made up of 15 amino acids. Germline V gene data show CDR1 as SGHTA and CDR2 as FQGNSA. The CDR3 protein is CASSVTGQGRTEAFF. DNA of the CDR3: TGTGCCAGCAGCGTAACGGGACAGGGGAGGACTGAAGCTTTCTTT.

Points on this clonotype: One end of the junction varies from germline; a read error may be responsible. The chain couples TRBV5-4 to TRBJ2-3; D unclear. Germline lookup yields CDR1 SGHNT and CDR2 YYREEE (reference sequence). The CDR3 consists of 15 residues. CDR3 residues: CASSLGPLGADTQSF. DNA for the CDR3: TGTGCCAGCAGCTTGGGGCCGCTGGGCGCAGATACGCAGTCTTTT.

This clonotype was picked up many times. J is TRBJ2-2 and V is TRBV3-1; D gene ambiguous. Trimming took off 2 bases at V and 4 bases at J, with 8 bases between the two ends. The CDR3 has 14 amino acids. From germline, CDR1 is LGHDT and CDR2 YNNKEL (reference sequence). The DNA of the CDR3 is TGTGCCAGCAGCCAACAAACGGGCACCGGGGAGCTGTTTTTT. It codes for CASSQQTGTGELFF.

This clonotype has more than one count but fewer than ten. V and J are TRBV29-1 and TRBJ2-1; a possible D gene is TRBD2 (5 bases). Germline assignment: CDR1 SQVTM and CDR2 ANQGSEA. V lost 2 bases and J 5 bases, leaving 7 bases between the germline ends. This CDR3 region has 12 residues. The CDR3 DNA reads TGCAGCGTTGAAAGCGGAAACAATGAGCAGTTCTTC. This gives the protein CSVESGNNEQFF.

This rearrangement joins TRBV28 to TRBJ2-5, with TRBD1 identical over 8 bases. Per the germline V gene, CDR1 is MDHEN and CDR2 is SYDVKM. The CDR3 has 13 residues. Losses at the gene ends were 6 bases for V and 4 bases for J; bases not matched to a gene: 4. The CDR3 DNA reads TGTGCCAGCAGATACAGGGGGAGAGAGACCCAGTACTTC. This codes for CASRYRGRETQYF.

V is TRBV4-1 and J is TRBJ1-1, with 8 bases matching TRBD1. The CDR3 totals 16 residues. Germline CDR1 reads MGHRA; CDR2 reads YSYEKL. V trimming: 4 bases; J trimming: 1 base; junction bases outside the gene matches: 8. The CDR3 nucleotides read TGCGCCAGCAGCCTAAGGACAGGGCCTTCGAACACTGAAGCTTTCTTT. Its translation: CASSLRTGPSNTEAFF.

The rearrangement links TRBV4-3 to TRBJ1-5; D might be TRBD1 (5 bases). Trimming took off 0 bases at V and 9 bases at J, with 9 bases between the two ends. Germline assignment: CDR1 LGHNA and CDR2 YSLEER. The CDR3 covers 13 residues. The CDR3 is CASSQDGRGPQHF. CDR3 sequence (DNA): TGCGCCAGCAGCCAAGACGGGAGGGGGCCCCAGCATTTT.

In nucleotides, the CDR3 is TGTGCCAGCAGTTTACTTTACACAGATACGCAGTATTTT. Translation gives CASSLLYTDTQYF. The chain employs TRBV27 and TRBJ2-3; D is unclear. Germline V gene sequence: CDR1 MNHEY, CDR2 SMNVEV (reference sequence). The V end was cut by 2 bases, the J end by 2 bases, with 5 bases between. The CDR3 extends over 13 amino acids.

The chain carries TRBV12-3 or TRBV12-4 and TRBJ1-1; D is unresolved. V lost 3 bases and J lost 5, with 10 bases in between. This CDR3 spans 13 amino acids. The CDR3, as DNA: TGTGCCAGCAGTTTTAAGGAGGGTACTGAAGCTTTCTTT. It translates to CASSFKEGTEAFF.